This T cell receptor beta chain was profiled in a study of CD8+ T cells in alopecia areata. V was shortened by 5 bases and J by 3 bases, with 11 bases between the two germline ends. CDR1 and CDR2 (germline): MNHEY, SMNVEV (reference sequence). The length of the CDR3 is 14 residues. cDNA serving as the sequencing template came from extracted, reverse transcribed RNA. Profiling relied on immunoSEQ multiplex PCR, and the TCRdb table lists in-frame clones only, not all of them. The table lists around 150,000 clones, around 62% of them singletons. The TCR sequence derives from a human donor in good health. Source material: CD8+ T cells sorted from blood. The chain combines TRBV27 with TRBJ2-1; D is tentatively TRBD1 or TRBD2 (5 bases each). CDR3 protein: CASSLGTSYNEQFF. The DNA for the CDR3 is TGTGCCAGCAGTCTAGGGACCAGCTACAATGAGCAGTTCTTC.